Following are 28 T cell receptor beta chains from one sample sequenced in a study of blood T cell repertoires in COVID-19 (dated by TCRdb to about 2020). To prepare the library, the immunoSEQ multiplex PCR assay was applied. The source is immuneACCESS, and TCRdb retained only in-frame sequences with V and J called. Part of the clones is not carried over; for the studies checked, unresolved V genes explain less than half of this, and the remainder is unexplained. This sample gives hundreds of thousands of clones in total; approximately 80% of them show up just once. The ten largest account for 7.5% of the sample. Sequencing was carried out using peripheral blood. The receptors were gathered from a woman aged 80 or over with COVID-19, enrolled during active disease.

The gene calls are TRBV30 and TRBJ1-5; 11 bases are shared with TRBD1. CDR3 length: 14 amino acids. Losses at the gene ends were 3 bases for V and 7 bases for J; bases not matched to a gene: 5. CDR1 is GTSNPN and CDR2 is SVGIG in the germline V gene (reference sequence). The chain's CDR3 is CAWSRTGGEQPQHF. Written as DNA, the CDR3 is TGTGCCTGGAGCCGGACAGGGGGCGAACAGCCCCAGCATTTT.

This rearrangement joins TRBV7-3 to TRBJ2-3, with TRBD2 identical over 9 bases. The V and J ends lost 5 bases and 0 bases, in that order; junction bases with no gene match: 12. Germline CDR1 is SGHTA and CDR2 is FQGTGA. The CDR3 contains 18 residues. As DNA, the CDR3 is TGTGCCAGCAGCAAGAGTCAGACTAGCGGCTCTAGCACAGATACGCAGTATTTT. It specifies CASSKSQTSGSSTDTQYF.

V is TRBV29-1 and J is TRBJ1-1, with TRBD1 matching 7 bases. From germline, CDR1 is SQVTM and CDR2 ANQGSEA. J was trimmed by 5 bases and V by 6 bases; bases with no gene match: 18. The CDR3 contains 16 residues. The DNA for the CDR3 is TGCAGCGTCCCAACCTCAAATGGAGGGGGCCGGACTGAAGCTTTCTTT. Amino acid sequence: CSVPTSNGGGRTEAFF.

The gene calls are TRBV9 and TRBJ2-5; 14 nucleotides agree with TRBD2. V was pared by 3 bases and J by 5 bases, with 3 bases of the junction left unmatched. The CDR3 totals 15 residues. Germline V CDR1 and CDR2: SGDLS, YYNGEE. The CDR3 nucleotides are TGTGCCAGCAGCGAGACTAGCGGGAGGGAGGAGACCCAGTACTTC. Amino acid sequence: CASSETSGREETQYF.

The genes are TRBV5-1 and TRBJ2-2; 10 bases fit TRBD2. The germline V gene encodes CDR1 SGHRS and CDR2 YFSETQ. The CDR3 spans 17 residues. V trimming: 1 base; J trimming: 1 base; junction bases outside the gene matches: 4. The CDR3 loop reads CASSLIVAGGNTGELFF. CDR3 in DNA: TGCGCCAGCAGCTTGATAGTAGCGGGAGGGAACACCGGGGAGCTGTTTTTT. The full variable domain, in which reference TRBV5-1 and TRBJ2-2 provide the parts outside the CDR3, is KAGVTQTPRYLIKTRGQQVTLSCSPISGHRSVSWYQQTPGQGLQFLFEYFSETQRNKGNFPGRFSGRQFSNSRSEMNVSTLELGDSALYLCASSLIVAGGNTGELFFGEGSRLTVL.

The chain combines TRBV5-6 with TRBJ2-7, with D perhaps matching TRBD1 (5 bases). The CDR3 covers 11 residues. Trimming removed 2 bases at V and 5 bases at J, with 5 bases between. Germline V gene sequence: CDR1 SGHDT, CDR2 YYEEEE. The CDR3 DNA is TGTGCCAGCAGCTTAGGGGACGAGCAGTACTTC. Translation: CASSLGDEQYF.

The genes are TRBV9 and TRBJ2-1, with 9 bases that match TRBD1. The CDR3 sequence is 15 residues long. V shed 8 bases and J 9 bases; nucleotides not matched to a gene: 15. Per the germline V gene, CDR1 is SGDLS and CDR2 is YYNGEE. The CDR3 nucleotides read TGTGCCAGTGGGGGGAGGACAGGGGACAAGAGTGAGCAGTTCTTC. It is translated as CASGGRTGDKSEQFF.

The table lists this clone with a few counts. The V gene is TRBV5-1, the J gene TRBJ1-2, with D perhaps TRBD1 (6 bases). This CDR3 comprises 13 residues. CDR1 is SGHRS and CDR2 is YFSETQ in the germline V gene. Deletions cut 4 bases from V and 3 bases from J, with 10 bases between. CDR3 in DNA: TGCGCCAGCAGCATCGGACAGTACTATGGCTACACCTTC. It encodes CASSIGQYYGYTF.

This clone was picked up a small number of times. This rearrangement joins TRBV11-1 to TRBJ2-1; 12 positions match TRBD2. Germline V gene lookup returns CDR1 SGHAT and CDR2 FQDESV (reference sequence). The V gene end was trimmed by 5 bases and the J gene end by 7 bases; junction bases not matched to a gene: 9. The CDR3 sequence is 16 residues long. The CDR3 DNA follows: TGTGCCAGCAGCCCGAGGCTAGCGGGAGGGTTTAATGAGCAGTTCTTC. This translates into CASSPRLAGGFNEQFF. The full variable domain, in which reference TRBV11-1 and TRBJ2-1 provide the parts outside the CDR3, is EAEVAQSPRYKITEKSQAVAFWCDPISGHATLYWYRQILGQGPELLVQFQDESVVDDSQLPKDRFSAERLKGVDSTLKIQPAELGDSAMYLCASSPRLAGGFNEQFFGPGTRLTVL.

This clone was seen only a few times. V and J are TRBV28 and TRBJ1-4; D gene unclear. CDR1 is MDHEN and CDR2 is SYDVKM in the germline V gene. The ends were cut back, 11 bases at V and 5 bases at J, with 15 bases in the middle. The CDR3 is 13 residues long. The CDR3 bases are TGTGCCGCCCGAGCTGCGGGAAATGAAAAACTGTTTTTT. It translates to CAARAAGNEKLFF.

The CDR3 sequence is CASSLGTGGAYGGYTF. DNA of the CDR3: TGTGCCAGCAGCTTGGGGACAGGGGGTGCCTATGGAGGCTACACCTTC. The V gene is TRBV5-6, the J gene TRBJ1-2; TRBD1 matches at 10 bases. V dropped 0 bases and J dropped 8; count of bases not matched to a gene: 10. Germline CDR1 is SGHDT and CDR2 is YYEEEE. The CDR3 covers 16 residues. Complete variable domain (other parts from reference TRBV5-6 and TRBJ1-2): DAGVTQSPTHLIKTRGQQVTLRCSPKSGHDTVSWYQQALGQGPQFIFQYYEEEERQRGNFPDRFSGHQFPNYSSELNVNALLLGDSALYLCASSLGTGGAYGGYTFGSGTRLTVV.

This chain joins TRBV6-2 or TRBV6-3 and TRBJ2-7; D is perhaps TRBD2 (6 bases). This CDR3 is 15 amino acids long. CDR1 and CDR2 from the germline V gene are MNHEY and SVGEGT. V lost 5 bases and J 0 bases, leaving 14 bases between the germline ends. This CDR3 reads CASSDPRGSSYEQYF. In nucleotides, the CDR3 is TGTGCCAGCAGTGACCCCCGGGGGAGCTCCTACGAGCAGTACTTC.

This chain connects TRBV7-9 to TRBJ2-5; 7 bases are a match to TRBD2. Germline CDR1 SEHNR, CDR2 FQNEAQ (reference sequence). Germline trimming cut 7 bases from V and 1 base from J; bases unmatched to any gene: 9. The CDR3 totals 15 residues. The CDR3 is CASTSSGGGQETQYF. For the CDR3, the DNA is TGTGCCAGCACTTCTAGCGGCGGCGGCCAAGAGACCCAGTACTTC.

V and J are TRBV2 and TRBJ1-1; no clear D gene. Germline V gene lookup returns CDR1 SNHLY and CDR2 FYNNEI. The CDR3 is made up of 16 amino acids. Between the trimmed V and J ends, which lost 7 bases and 0 bases, there was a span of 18 bases. The CDR3 DNA follows: TGTGCCAGCACGTCGGGATGGAGCCTTATGAACACTGAAGCTTTCTTT. Its translation is CASTSGWSLMNTEAFF.

In regard to this clone: The same CDR3 is also encoded by other DNA sequences in this sample. The rearrangement uses TRBV18 and TRBJ1-4; D gene ambiguous. The CDR3 has 13 amino acids. Trimming removed 0 bases at V and 8 bases at J, with 7 bases between. CDR1 and CDR2 from the germline V gene are KGHSH and LQKENI. CDR3 protein: CASSPPGGEKLFF. CDR3 coding DNA: TGTGCCAGCTCACCACCGGGAGGGGAAAAACTGTTTTTT. The whole variable domain, remainder taken from reference TRBV18 and TRBJ1-4, is NAGVMQNPRHLVRRRGQEARLRCSPMKGHSHVYWYRQLPEEGLKFMVYLQKENIIDESGMPKERFSAEFPKEGPSILRIQQVVRGDSAAYFCASSPPGGEKLFFGSGTQLSVL.

The J gene is TRBJ2-3, the V gene TRBV30; D may be TRBD2 (5 bases). From germline, CDR1 is GTSNPN and CDR2 SVGIG (reference sequence). Trimming shortened V by 3 bases and J by 6 bases, and 13 bases separated the two germline ends. This CDR3 contains 13 residues. DNA of the CDR3: TGTGCCTGGAGCGGGGTAGATAGGGATACGCAGTATTTT. This encodes CAWSGVDRDTQYF.

This chain links TRBV6-5 with TRBJ2-1; D is unresolved. Germline lookup yields CDR1 MNHEY and CDR2 SVGAGI. The CDR3 runs 13 residues. V lost 4 bases to trimming and J lost 8 bases, with 12 bases between them. CDR3 region: CASSSLGAYEQFF. The CDR3 bases are TGTGCCAGCAGTTCTCTAGGAGCTTATGAGCAGTTCTTC.

This chain links TRBV11-2 with TRBJ2-5, with 9 bases that match TRBD2. The V segment lost 5 bases and the J segment 4 bases; nucleotides outside the gene matches: 5. Germline CDR1 and CDR2: SGHAT and FQNNGV. The length of the CDR3 is 14 residues. The DNA of the CDR3 is TGTGCCAGCAGCCTTAGCGGGGGAGGAGAGACCCAGTACTTC. Amino acids: CASSLSGGGETQYF.

The chain joins TRBV9 to TRBJ2-1, with 7 bases matching TRBD2. The trim removed 4 bases at V and 1 base at J, leaving 8 bases unmatched. The CDR3 loop spans 16 amino acids. CDR1 and CDR2 from the germline V gene are SGDLS and YYNGEE. The CDR3 region has the DNA TGTGCCAGCAGCCGCAGGAGGGAGGGTTCCTACAATGAGCAGTTCTTC. Amino acids: CASSRRREGSYNEQFF.

This rearrangement joins TRBV9 to TRBJ1-1, with unresolved D. Trimming cost V 0 bases and J 3 bases, with 12 bases left between them. From germline, CDR1 is SGDLS and CDR2 YYNGEE. CDR3 length: 15 amino acids. CDR3 sequence: CASSVAGPGDTEAFF. In DNA, the CDR3 is TGTGCCAGCAGCGTAGCGGGCCCCGGGGACACTGAAGCTTTCTTT. Based on the CDR3 plus reference TRBV9 and TRBJ1-1, the full variable domain is DSGVTQTPKHLITATGQRVTLRCSPRSGDLSVYWYQQSLDQGLQFLIQYYNGEERAKGNILERFSAQQFPDLHSELNLSSLELGDSALYFCASSVAGPGDTEAFFGQGTRLTVV.

This chain uses TRBV6-1 with TRBJ1-4; no clear D gene. The CDR3 runs to 14 residues. Germline values: CDR1 MNHNS, CDR2 SASEGT. With 0 bases removed from V and 6 bases from J, the gap between germline ends came to 8 bases. This chain's CDR3 is CASSEARGYEKLFF. DNA for the CDR3: TGTGCCAGCAGTGAAGCTCGAGGATATGAAAAACTGTTTTTT.

The CDR3 DNA follows: TGTGCCAGCAGCTTGTCTGTAACAGGGGAGCTCTATGGCTACACCTTC. Encoded protein: CASSLSVTGELYGYTF. The chain uses TRBV11-2 and TRBJ1-2, with 7 bases lining up with TRBD1. The ends lost 3 bases at V and 4 bases at J; junction bases unmatched: 11. This CDR3 has 16 amino acids. The V gene's germline CDR1 is SGHAT and CDR2 FQNNGV.

The V gene is TRBV4-1, the J gene TRBJ1-4; TRBD1 might be the D (5 bases). The CDR3 loop spans 14 amino acids. CDR1 is MGHRA, CDR2 YSYEKL, per germline. Trimming stripped 0 bases from V and 8 bases from J, with 10 bases between. CDR3 loop: CASSQEGRVEKLFF. The CDR3 bases are TGCGCCAGCAGCCAAGAGGGGCGTGTCGAAAAACTGTTTTTT.

V usage is TRBV5-1 and J usage is TRBJ2-3, with 7 bases fitting TRBD2. The CDR3 runs 17 residues. Germline V CDR1 and CDR2: SGHRS, YFSETQ. The junction had 8 bases not matched to a gene; V was cut back by 1 base and J by 0 bases. Here the CDR3 reads CASSLTLPGRSTDTQYF. The DNA for the CDR3 is TGCGCCAGCAGCTTGACTCTCCCCGGGAGGAGCACAGATACGCAGTATTTT.

The CDR3 region has the DNA TGTGCCTGGAGTGGCCCGGGACAGGGGGTGGGGTCTGGGGCCAACGTCCTGACTTTC. This codes for CAWSGPGQGVGSGANVLTF. The chain has TRBV30 and TRBJ2-6; 11 bases are shared with TRBD1. The germline V gene has CDR1 GTSNPN and CDR2 SVGIG (reference sequence). Germline trimming cut 1 base from V and 1 base from J; bases unmatched to any gene: 9. This CDR3 is 19 amino acids long.

The V call is TRBV29-1, the J call TRBJ2-7; a weak D match, TRBD1 (6 bases). This CDR3 is built from 14 residues. The V and J ends lost 5 bases and 3 bases respectively, with 17 bases between them. Germline values: CDR1 SQVTM, CDR2 ANQGSEA. The CDR3 protein is CSVQETGRFYEQYF. CDR3 sequence (DNA): TGCAGCGTTCAGGAGACAGGACGCTTCTACGAGCAGTACTTC.

The V and J genes are TRBV18 and TRBJ2-5; 13 bases align to TRBD2. CDR3 length equals 16 residues. With V trimmed by 6 bases and J by 5 bases, 9 bases remained unmatched. Germline CDR1 KGHSH, CDR2 LQKENI. Written as DNA, the CDR3 is TGTGCCAGCTCGCGACGGACTAGCGGGGGTGCCGAGACCCAGTACTTC. Translating gives CASSRRTSGGAETQYF.

The gene calls are TRBV12-5 and TRBJ1-2; possible D gene TRBD1, 6 bases. V lost 3 bases and J 8 bases, leaving 13 bases between the germline ends. CDR3 length: 13 residues. Per germline, CDR1 LGHNT and CDR2 FRNRAP. The CDR3 nucleotides are TGTGCTAGTGGTTTAAACAGGGATGCCGGCTACACCTTC. Protein product: CASGLNRDAGYTF.